The 4 T cell receptor beta chains below were found in one sample sequenced in a study of T-cell memory formation after mild COVID-19. Via MiXCR, TCRdb re-called the 5' RACE reads, giving one row per CDR3 protein. The sample includes about 350,000 distinct CDR3 sequences, around 13% of them seen just once. Material for sequencing was PBMCs or a T cell subset sorted from them (not recorded which). Receptors originate from a man younger than 30 who had mild COVID-19 (a few samples of this study predate the infection). Cell type and time point are not known.

This clonotype was picked up one time. V usage is TRBV10-2 and J usage is TRBJ1-5, with no clear D. Germline loops: CDR1 WSHSY, CDR2 SAAADI. The length of the CDR3 is 15 residues. V was clipped by 6 bases and J by 0 bases, with 12 bases between them. CDR3 loop: CASSPPPYSNQPQHF. The CDR3 nucleotides are TGCGCCAGCAGCCCCCCGCCCTATAGCAATCAGCCCCAGCATTTT.

This clonotype was seen many times. V and J are TRBV12-3 or TRBV12-4 and TRBJ2-2; D is unresolved. Trimming left V 3 bases short and J 6 bases short, with 5 bases between. The length of the CDR3 is 12 residues. CDR3 nucleotide sequence: TGTGCCAGCAGTTTCGGTGCCGGGGAGCTGTTTTTT. Translation gives CASSFGAGELFF.

This clonotype turned up a few times. J is TRBJ1-4 and V is TRBV29-1; TRBD1 agrees at 7 bases. This CDR3 spans 14 amino acids. Germline loops: CDR1 SQVTM, CDR2 ANQGSEA. V was pared by 6 bases and J by 0 bases, with 4 bases of the junction left unmatched. CDR3 in amino acids: CSVGGQPTNEKLFF. CDR3 coding DNA: TGCAGCGTGGGGGGACAGCCAACTAATGAAAAACTGTTTTTT.

The genes are TRBV27 and TRBJ1-1; D not resolved. V shed 0 bases and J shed 0 bases, with 8 bases lying between them. Germline values: CDR1 MNHEY, CDR2 SMNVEV (reference sequence). This CDR3 region has 15 residues. This CDR3 reads CASSLSWFLNTEAFF. The CDR3 nucleotides are TGTGCCAGCAGTTTATCGTGGTTCTTGAACACTGAAGCTTTCTTT.